A selection of T cell receptor beta chains follows, all from one sample in a study of CD8 T cells in Susac syndrome. TCRdb re-analysed the immunoSEQ multiplex PCR reads in MiXCR, keeping a single row per CDR3 protein. The sample lists 55,000 to 70,000 distinct CDR3 sequences, roughly 94% occurring once. The sample was CD8+ T cells from PBMCs. All receptors derive from a human donor in good health. The CDR3 runs from the conserved cysteine through the conserved F or W. The D gene is left open where the match is weak. Clone size is not always given. Where it is, it says once, few, many or a class for expanded clones.

J,D,size,V,DNA,CDR3
TRBJ2-1,TRBD2,NA,TRBV7-9,TGTGCCAGCAGTCAGGGACTAGCGGCGACCGGCTACAATGAGCAGTTCTTC,CASSQGLAATGYNEQFF
TRBJ2-1,NA,NA,TRBV29-1,TGCAGCGTTGGAGGCGGTCCCTACAATGAGCAGTTCTTC,CSVGGGPYNEQFF
TRBJ1-5,NA,NA,TRBV4-2,TGTGCCAGCAGCCAAGATGAAGCAGGGGAGAAACAGCCCCAGCATTTT,CASSQDEAGEKQPQHF
TRBJ2-1,NA,NA,TRBV2,TGTGCCAGCAGTGAAGCCAGGGTCGTCTATTACAATGAGCAGTTCTTC,CASSEARVVYYNEQFF
TRBJ2-3,TRBD2,NA,TRBV24-1,TGTGCCACCAGTGATTTGCGGGCTAGCGGGGGCTCGGCGGCAGATACGCAGTATTTT,CATSDLRASGGSAADTQYF
TRBJ2-7,NA,NA,TRBV25-1,TGTGCCAGCAGTGAGGGACCGACCGTCTACGAGCAGTACTTC,CASSEGPTVYEQYF
TRBJ2-5,NA,once,TRBV27,TGTGCCAGCAGTTTCATCAGGGGCTGGCGAGAGACCCAGTACTTC,CASSFIRGWRETQYF
TRBJ1-2,NA,NA,TRBV7-5,NA,CISVPEAPRSNYGYTF
TRBJ1-6,TRBD1,NA,TRBV9,TGTGCCAGCAGACAGGGGGAGAATTCACCCCTCCACTTT,CASRQGENSPLHF
TRBJ2-2,NA,NA,TRBV5-6,TGTGCCAGCAGCTTGGTCCGGAACACCGGGGAGCTGTTTTTT,CASSLVRNTGELFF
TRBJ2-3,NA,once,TRBV6-5,TGTGCCAGCAGTCCCCCGGGGCGTACGCAGTATTTT,CASSPPGRTQYF
TRBJ2-6,TRBD1,NA,TRBV29-1,TGCAGCGTTGAAGATAGGACAGGTTCCAGCTCTGGGGCCAACGTCCTGATTTTC,CSVEDRTGSSSGANVLIF
TRBJ1-6,NA,NA,TRBV13,TGTGCCAGCAGCCCCACAACACCTTCACCCCTCCACTTT,CASSPTTPSPLHF
TRBJ2-5,TRBD2,NA,TRBV6-5,TGTGCCAGCAGTTACTCGGGGGGGTCACACGAGACCCAGTACTTC,CASSYSGGSHETQYF
TRBJ1-1,TRBD1,NA,TRBV4-1,TGCGCCAGCAGCCAAGTCGGGACAGGATGGAACACTGAAGCTTTCTTT,CASSQVGTGWNTEAFF
TRBJ2-3,NA,NA,TRBV7-2,TGTGCCAGCAGCTTAGATGGCGGGCTCCCTCCAGATACGCAGTATTTT,CASSLDGGLPPDTQYF
TRBJ2-2,NA,NA,TRBV9,TGTGCCAGCAGCGTAGCGGCAGTCACCGGGGAGCTGTTTTTT,CASSVAAVTGELFF